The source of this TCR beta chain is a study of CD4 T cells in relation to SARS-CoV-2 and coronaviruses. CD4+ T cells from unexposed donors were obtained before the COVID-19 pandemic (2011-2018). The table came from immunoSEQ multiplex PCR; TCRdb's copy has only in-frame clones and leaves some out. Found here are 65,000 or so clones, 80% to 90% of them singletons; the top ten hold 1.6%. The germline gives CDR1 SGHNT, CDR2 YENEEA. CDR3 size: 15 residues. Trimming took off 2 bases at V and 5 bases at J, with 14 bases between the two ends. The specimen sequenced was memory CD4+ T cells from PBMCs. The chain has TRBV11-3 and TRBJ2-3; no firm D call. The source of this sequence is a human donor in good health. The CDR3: CASSLSATRGDTQYF. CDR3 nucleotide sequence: TGTGCCAGCAGCTTATCGGCGACGAGAGGAGATACGCAGTATTTT.